This T cell receptor (beta chain) appears in the sequencing data of a study of shared T cell receptors in the human thymus. The V gene end was trimmed by 0 bases and the J gene end by 3 bases; junction bases not matched to a gene: 9. The CDR3 has 19 residues. CDR1 is LGHNA and CDR2 is YNFKEQ in the germline V gene. Profiled with immunoSEQ multiplex PCR; TCRdb holds only in-frame clones, not every one. The sample shows roughly 700,000 clones, roughly 90% of them seen only once. The data also belong to a second study, concerning human thymus T cells. That report notes: Donation was from healthy Finnish infants who were having corrective surgery that addressed congenital heart defects. It was from resections taken during corrective heart surgery that the thymus tissue came. Seemingly biased V and J gene usage marked thymic and blood repertoires. Highly overlapping thymic repertoires among unrelated individuals were reported in related research.

What was sequenced was thymocytes. The receptor's source is a boy under two years old with a congenital heart defect. The chain links TRBV4-2 to TRBJ2-3, with TRBD2 identical over 13 bases. CDR3 sequence: CASSQDGGTSGNETDTQYF. CDR3 in DNA: TGTGCCAGCAGCCAAGATGGGGGGACTAGCGGGAATGAGACAGATACGCAGTATTTT.